This is a list of T cell receptor beta chains from one sample in a study of OX40 agonist ivuxolimab in advanced cancers. TCRdb's table, derived via immunoSEQ multiplex PCR, lists solely in-frame clones and lacks some. The repertoire holds some 77,000 clones, with roughly 88% as singletons. Sequences were derived from CD4+ or CD8+ T cells sorted from blood, sampled in a trial of the OX40 agonist ivuxolimab. The receptors were gathered from an adult with an advanced solid tumor such as melanoma, head and neck, liver or kidney cancer. Each CDR3 is given with its conserved first and last residue. Each record gives: CDR3 protein, V gene, J gene, D gene. A D gene is named only where the DNA matches it firmly.

CDR3 protein: CASRAQGEVTEAFF; V gene: TRBV2; J gene: TRBJ1-1; D gene: TRBD1
CDR3 protein: CASSVDRKIGSPLHF; V gene: TRBV6-1; J gene: TRBJ1-6; D gene: .
CDR3 protein: CASSPDELPYGYTF; V gene: TRBV5-6; J gene: TRBJ1-2; D gene: .
CDR3 protein: CASSPGAGGYTF; V gene: TRBV5-1; J gene: TRBJ1-2; D gene: .
CDR3 protein: CASEVGQLNTEAFF; V gene: TRBV5-6; J gene: TRBJ1-1; D gene: .
CDR3 protein: CASRTGSHGYTF; V gene: TRBV6-5; J gene: TRBJ1-2; D gene: TRBD1
CDR3 protein: CATSRDRASGTDTQYF; V gene: TRBV15; J gene: TRBJ2-3; D gene: .
CDR3 protein: CASSTDSGYEQYF; V gene: TRBV19; J gene: TRBJ2-7; D gene: .
CDR3 protein: CASRLTPGTGSITDTQYF; V gene: TRBV5-1; J gene: TRBJ2-3; D gene: TRBD1
CDR3 protein: CASSLDSQSSYNSPLHF; V gene: TRBV5-1; J gene: TRBJ1-6; D gene: .
CDR3 protein: CASSQEGEKYF; V gene: TRBV4-2; J gene: TRBJ2-4; D gene: .
CDR3 protein: CASSLVGIAGQDTQYF; V gene: TRBV5-1; J gene: TRBJ2-3; D gene: .
CDR3 protein: CASSPRDRGISNYGYTF; V gene: TRBV18; J gene: TRBJ1-2; D gene: TRBD1
CDR3 protein: CASSYSGAPQNTEAFF; V gene: TRBV6-6; J gene: TRBJ1-1; D gene: .
CDR3 protein: CASSPRLLYTF; V gene: TRBV7-2; J gene: TRBJ1-2; D gene: .
CDR3 protein: CSVAGTYEQYF; V gene: TRBV29-1; J gene: TRBJ2-7; D gene: .
CDR3 protein: CASSLGGQGISGNTIYF; V gene: TRBV7-2; J gene: TRBJ1-3; D gene: .
CDR3 protein: CASSLAGGWDQPQHF; V gene: TRBV5-1; J gene: TRBJ1-5; D gene: .
CDR3 protein: CASSTSKLTEAFF; V gene: TRBV7-9; J gene: TRBJ1-1; D gene: .
CDR3 protein: CASSHAPNTPNTGELFF; V gene: TRBV7-9; J gene: TRBJ2-2; D gene: .
CDR3 protein: CASSPNTEAFF; V gene: TRBV18; J gene: TRBJ1-1; D gene: .
CDR3 protein: CASRRDPDYGYTF; V gene: TRBV27; J gene: TRBJ1-2; D gene: .
CDR3 protein: CASGMDRRAAFF; V gene: TRBV12-5; J gene: TRBJ1-1; D gene: TRBD1
CDR3 protein: CASSSPGSSTYEQYF; V gene: TRBV7-9; J gene: TRBJ2-7; D gene: .
CDR3 protein: CASSPRQGSAIAEAFF; V gene: TRBV27; J gene: TRBJ1-1; D gene: TRBD1
CDR3 protein: CASSLTSQGTEAFF; V gene: TRBV11-3; J gene: TRBJ1-1; D gene: TRBD1
CDR3 protein: CAFREPAKNIQYF; V gene: TRBV30; J gene: TRBJ2-4; D gene: .
CDR3 protein: CASRSGTAINQPQHF; V gene: TRBV6-6; J gene: TRBJ1-5; D gene: TRBD1
CDR3 protein: CASGLVVTASEETQYF; V gene: TRBV12-5; J gene: TRBJ2-5; D gene: .
CDR3 protein: CSAFPTEAFF; V gene: TRBV20-1; J gene: TRBJ1-1; D gene: .
CDR3 protein: CASSNRTAPWQPQHF; V gene: TRBV27; J gene: TRBJ1-5; D gene: .
CDR3 protein: CSVGGQGGTGELFF; V gene: TRBV29-1; J gene: TRBJ2-2; D gene: TRBD1
CDR3 protein: CASSSPTGSNTEAFF; V gene: TRBV7-9; J gene: TRBJ1-1; D gene: TRBD1
CDR3 protein: CASSPGPKTGWNEQFF; V gene: TRBV10-2; J gene: TRBJ2-1; D gene: TRBD1
CDR3 protein: CASRGDSYSGNTIYF; V gene: TRBV14; J gene: TRBJ1-3; D gene: TRBD1
CDR3 protein: CASSLAATGEQYF; V gene: TRBV7-9; J gene: TRBJ2-7; D gene: .
CDR3 protein: CASSQDLTQDTQYF; V gene: TRBV4-1; J gene: TRBJ2-3; D gene: .
CDR3 protein: CASSISPPGATEAFF; V gene: TRBV19; J gene: TRBJ1-1; D gene: .
CDR3 protein: CASSWGGETEAFF; V gene: TRBV27; J gene: TRBJ1-1; D gene: .
CDR3 protein: CASNSGGSSYEQYF; V gene: TRBV6-5; J gene: TRBJ2-7; D gene: TRBD2
CDR3 protein: CASSGTRGMATDTQYF; V gene: TRBV28; J gene: TRBJ2-3; D gene: TRBD2
CDR3 protein: CASSRSTYEQYF; V gene: TRBV7-2; J gene: TRBJ2-7; D gene: .
CDR3 protein: CASSPYRGRNEQYF; V gene: TRBV6-5; J gene: TRBJ2-7; D gene: TRBD1
CDR3 protein: CASSLDWTPNTGELFF; V gene: TRBV11-2; J gene: TRBJ2-2; D gene: .
CDR3 protein: CASSLGGGGDTEAFF; V gene: TRBV5-4; J gene: TRBJ1-1; D gene: TRBD1
CDR3 protein: CASSLESSGRYEQYF; V gene: TRBV28; J gene: TRBJ2-7; D gene: .
CDR3 protein: CAISESKGNSGNTIYF; V gene: TRBV10-3; J gene: TRBJ1-3; D gene: .
CDR3 protein: CASSIRGRGNEQFF; V gene: TRBV19; J gene: TRBJ2-1; D gene: .
CDR3 protein: CASSYSSTGQFYEQYF; V gene: TRBV6-5; J gene: TRBJ2-7; D gene: .
CDR3 protein: CASSYGQAYEQYF; V gene: TRBV7-9; J gene: TRBJ2-7; D gene: .
CDR3 protein: CASSGGSLYYGYTF; V gene: TRBV19; J gene: TRBJ1-2; D gene: .
CDR3 protein: CASSLGRDSLTDTQYF; V gene: TRBV7-2; J gene: TRBJ2-3; D gene: .
CDR3 protein: CASSPQGYLREQYF; V gene: TRBV6-1; J gene: .; D gene: .
CDR3 protein: CASSQGQNQETQYF; V gene: TRBV4-1; J gene: TRBJ2-5; D gene: .
CDR3 protein: CASRPTQTEAFF; V gene: TRBV6-6; J gene: TRBJ1-1; D gene: .
CDR3 protein: CASSSPSGGAVDTQYF; V gene: TRBV5-4; J gene: TRBJ2-3; D gene: TRBD2
CDR3 protein: CASSEDRGKTAFF; V gene: TRBV25-1; J gene: TRBJ1-1; D gene: .
CDR3 protein: CASSLKHRINYGYTF; V gene: TRBV5-6; J gene: TRBJ1-2; D gene: .
CDR3 protein: CASSAGPGVTGELFF; V gene: TRBV9; J gene: TRBJ2-2; D gene: .